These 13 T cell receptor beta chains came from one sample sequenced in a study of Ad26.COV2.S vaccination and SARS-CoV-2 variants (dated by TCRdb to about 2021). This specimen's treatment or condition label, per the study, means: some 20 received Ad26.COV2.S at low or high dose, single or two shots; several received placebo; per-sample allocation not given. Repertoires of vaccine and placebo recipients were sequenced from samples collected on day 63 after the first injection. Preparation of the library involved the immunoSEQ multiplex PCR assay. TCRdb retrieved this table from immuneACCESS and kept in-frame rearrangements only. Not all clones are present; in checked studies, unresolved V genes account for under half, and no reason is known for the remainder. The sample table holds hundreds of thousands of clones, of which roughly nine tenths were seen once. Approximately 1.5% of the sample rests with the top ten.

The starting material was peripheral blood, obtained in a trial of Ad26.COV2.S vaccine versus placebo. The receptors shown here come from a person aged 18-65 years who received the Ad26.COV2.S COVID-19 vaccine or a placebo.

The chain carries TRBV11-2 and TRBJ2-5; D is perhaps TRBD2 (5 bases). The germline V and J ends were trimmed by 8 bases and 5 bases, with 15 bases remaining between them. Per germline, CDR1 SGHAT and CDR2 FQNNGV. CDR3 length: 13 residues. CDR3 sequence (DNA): TGTGCCAGCGCCCCCGGGGTTAGCGAGACCCAGTACTTC. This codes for CASAPGVSETQYF.

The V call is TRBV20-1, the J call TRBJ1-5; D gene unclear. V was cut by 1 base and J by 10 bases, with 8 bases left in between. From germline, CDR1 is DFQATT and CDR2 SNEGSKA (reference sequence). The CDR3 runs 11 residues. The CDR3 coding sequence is TGCAGTGCTAGAGGAATAGGTCCCCAGCATTTT. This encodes CSARGIGPQHF.

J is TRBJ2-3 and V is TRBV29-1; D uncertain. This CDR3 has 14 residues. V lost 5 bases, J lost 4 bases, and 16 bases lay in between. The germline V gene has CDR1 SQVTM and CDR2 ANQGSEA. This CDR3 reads CSVSSQARADTQYF. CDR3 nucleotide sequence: TGCAGCGTTAGTTCTCAGGCTAGGGCAGATACGCAGTATTTT.

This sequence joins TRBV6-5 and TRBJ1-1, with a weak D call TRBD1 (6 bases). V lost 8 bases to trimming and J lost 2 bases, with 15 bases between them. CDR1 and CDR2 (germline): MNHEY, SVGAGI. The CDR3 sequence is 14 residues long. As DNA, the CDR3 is TGTGCCAGCGGCAGGACAGTAATTAACACTGAAGCTTTCTTT. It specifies CASGRTVINTEAFF.

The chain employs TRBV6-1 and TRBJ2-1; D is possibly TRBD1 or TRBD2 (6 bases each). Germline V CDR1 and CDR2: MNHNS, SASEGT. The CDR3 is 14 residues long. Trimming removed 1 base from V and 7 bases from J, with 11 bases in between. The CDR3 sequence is CASSEVGGWNEQFF. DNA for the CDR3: TGTGCCAGCAGTGAAGTCGGGGGCTGGAATGAGCAGTTCTTC.

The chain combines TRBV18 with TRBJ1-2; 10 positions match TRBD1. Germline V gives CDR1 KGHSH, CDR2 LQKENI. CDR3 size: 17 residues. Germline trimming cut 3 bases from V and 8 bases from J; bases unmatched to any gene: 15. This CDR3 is CASSPATGGSSYRGYTF. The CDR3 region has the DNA TGTGCCAGCTCACCTGCGACAGGGGGCTCCTCCTATAGGGGCTACACCTTC.

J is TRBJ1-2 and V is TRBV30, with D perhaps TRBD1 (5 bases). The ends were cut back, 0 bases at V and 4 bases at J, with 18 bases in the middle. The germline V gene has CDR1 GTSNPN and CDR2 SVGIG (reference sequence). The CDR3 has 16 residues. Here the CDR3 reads CAWSVRSGRGSYGYTF. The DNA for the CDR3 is TGTGCCTGGAGTGTAAGAAGTGGTCGGGGCAGCTATGGCTACACCTTC.

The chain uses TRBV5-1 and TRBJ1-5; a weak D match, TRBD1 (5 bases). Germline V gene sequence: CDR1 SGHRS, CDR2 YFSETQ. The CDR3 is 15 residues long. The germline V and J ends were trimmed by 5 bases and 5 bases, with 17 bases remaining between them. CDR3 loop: CASRLTSDSYQPQHF. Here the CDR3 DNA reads TGCGCCAGCAGATTGACCTCCGACAGTTATCAGCCCCAGCATTTT.

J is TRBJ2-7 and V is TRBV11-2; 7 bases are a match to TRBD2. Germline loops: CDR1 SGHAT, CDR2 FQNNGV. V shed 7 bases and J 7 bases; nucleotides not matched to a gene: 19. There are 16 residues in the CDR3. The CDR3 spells CASTPWGEGATFEQYF. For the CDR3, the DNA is TGTGCCAGCACCCCATGGGGGGAGGGCGCTACGTTTGAGCAGTACTTC.

This chain's CDR3 is CASSFGENEQFF. The DNA of the CDR3 is TGTGCCAGCAGCTTTGGGGAGAATGAGCAGTTCTTC. The chain uses TRBV11-3 and TRBJ2-1, with D tentatively TRBD2 (5 bases). Per germline, CDR1 SGHNT and CDR2 YENEEA. Trimming shortened V by 3 bases and J by 7 bases, and 7 bases separated the two germline ends. This CDR3 is built from 12 residues.

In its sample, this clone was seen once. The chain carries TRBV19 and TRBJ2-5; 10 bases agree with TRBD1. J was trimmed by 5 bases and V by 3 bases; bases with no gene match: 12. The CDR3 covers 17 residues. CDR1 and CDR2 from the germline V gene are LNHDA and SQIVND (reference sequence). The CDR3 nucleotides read TGTGCCAGTAGTATGCAACAAGCGACAGGGGGCTGGGAGACCCAGTACTTC. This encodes CASSMQQATGGWETQYF.

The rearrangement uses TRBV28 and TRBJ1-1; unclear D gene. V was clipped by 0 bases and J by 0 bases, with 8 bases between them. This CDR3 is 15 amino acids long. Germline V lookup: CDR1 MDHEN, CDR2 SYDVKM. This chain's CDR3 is CASSLWASMNTEAFF. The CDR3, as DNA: TGTGCCAGCAGTTTATGGGCTTCAATGAACACTGAAGCTTTCTTT.

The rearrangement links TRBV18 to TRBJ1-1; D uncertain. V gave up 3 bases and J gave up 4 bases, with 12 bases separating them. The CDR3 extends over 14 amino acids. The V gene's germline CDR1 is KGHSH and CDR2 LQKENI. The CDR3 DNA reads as TGTGCCAGCTCACCCGAGGGAGGATCCACTGAAGCTTTCTTT. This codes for CASSPEGGSTEAFF.